Presented here are 30 T cell receptor beta chains from one specimen sequenced in a study of CD8 T cells in Susac syndrome. Reverse transcription used roughly 0.5 to 1 ug RNA and random hexamers. TCRdb reprocessed the immunoSEQ multiplex PCR reads with MiXCR, giving one entry per CDR3 protein. This table has 250,000 to 300,000 distinct CDR3 sequences, about 88% appearing once. The specimen was CD8+ T cells from PBMCs. The receptors stem from a human donor with multiple sclerosis.

The chain has TRBV7-9 and TRBJ2-1, with D perhaps being TRBD1 or TRBD2 (5 bases each). CDR1 is SEHNR, CDR2 FQNEAQ, per germline (reference sequence). The length of the CDR3 is 13 residues. V gave up 5 bases and J gave up 6 bases, with 11 bases separating them. The CDR3: CASSGLGGNEQFF. The CDR3 nucleotides read TGTGCCAGCAGCGGACTTGGGGGCAATGAGCAGTTCTTC. Drawing the rest from reference TRBV7-9 and TRBJ2-1, the complete variable domain is DTGVSQNPRHKITKRGQNVTFRCDPISEHNRLYWYRQTLGQGPEFLTYFQNEAQLEKSRLLSDRFSAERPKGSFSTLEIQRTEQGDSAMYLCASSGLGGNEQFFGPGTRLTVL.

This clonotype was counted once. This chain uses TRBV21-1 with TRBJ1-5; TRBD1, as called in the table, went unchecked against the DNA. TRBV21-1 is a pseudogene segment. The CDR3 totals 18 residues. Written as DNA, the CDR3 is TGTGCCAGCAGCAAATGGACAGGGAAGGGATTGGGCAATCAGCCCCAGCATTTT. Translation gives CASSKWTGKGLGNQPQHF.

The genes are TRBV29-1 and TRBJ2-7, with a weak D call TRBD2 (6 bases). Between the trimmed V and J ends, which lost 5 bases and 2 bases, there was a span of 10 bases. Germline V gene lookup returns CDR1 SQVTM and CDR2 ANQGSEA. This CDR3 is built from 12 residues. This CDR3 reads CSVIADTYEQYF. In nucleotides, the CDR3 is TGCAGCGTTATAGCGGACACCTACGAGCAGTACTTC.

This chain joins TRBV4-2 and TRBJ2-4; D possibly corresponds to TRBD1 (6 bases). Germline V gene data show CDR1 as LGHNA and CDR2 as YNFKEQ. The CDR3 spans 16 residues. V lost 4 bases, J lost 6 bases, and 19 bases lay in between. CDR3: CASSRGEGGSGNIQYF. In DNA, the CDR3 is TGTGCCAGCAGCCGAGGAGAAGGGGGTTCGGGAAACATTCAGTACTTC.

This chain connects TRBV28 to TRBJ2-1; 10 nucleotides line up with TRBD1. CDR3 length equals 13 residues. CDR1 and CDR2 (germline): MDHEN, SYDVKM. V shed 9 bases and J 5 bases; nucleotides not matched to a gene: 4. Here the CDR3 reads CARRDRGHNEQFF. CDR3 nucleotide sequence: TGTGCCAGGAGGGACAGGGGCCACAATGAGCAGTTCTTC.

This chain joins TRBV2 and TRBJ2-5, with TRBD2 matching 9 bases. The CDR3 is 17 residues long. Losses at the gene ends were 2 bases for V and 4 bases for J; bases not matched to a gene: 11. The germline gives CDR1 SNHLY, CDR2 FYNNEI. DNA of the CDR3: TGTGCCAGCAGTGAAAGTGGGCGGGAGGGAGTCGGAGAGACCCAGTACTTC. Protein product: CASSESGREGVGETQYF.

This chain connects TRBV10-1 to TRBJ1-2; 9 positions match TRBD1. This CDR3 comprises 14 residues. Germline lookup yields CDR1 WNHNN and CDR2 SYGVQD (reference sequence). Trimming removed 5 bases from V and 6 bases from J; junction bases left unmatched: 7. The CDR3 loop reads CASSPGTGIDGYTF. The CDR3 coding sequence is TGCGCCAGCAGTCCCGGGACAGGGATCGATGGCTACACCTTC.

The table lists this clonotype with a few counts. The chain couples TRBV4-3 to TRBJ2-3; D possibly corresponds to TRBD2 (6 bases). Trimming pared 6 bases from V and 0 bases from J, leaving 16 bases between. The CDR3 covers 16 residues. Germline V gene lookup returns CDR1 LGHNA and CDR2 YSLEER. This CDR3 is CASRQPGLLSTDTQYF. In DNA form, the CDR3 reads TGCGCCAGCAGGCAACCGGGACTCTTGAGCACAGATACGCAGTATTTT.

The chain couples TRBV28 to TRBJ2-1, with D perhaps matching TRBD2 (5 bases). The CDR3 is 12 residues long. From germline, CDR1 is MDHEN and CDR2 SYDVKM. V lost 3 bases and J lost 11, with 11 bases in between. CDR3 loop: CASSFYGSQQFF. The CDR3 bases are TGTGCCAGCAGTTTCTATGGGAGTCAGCAGTTCTTC.

V gene TRBV3-1 combines with J gene TRBJ2-2; 12 nucleotides line up with TRBD2. Germline CDR1 and CDR2: LGHDT and YNNKEL (reference sequence). This CDR3 is built from 17 residues. V was pared by 4 bases and J by 1 base, with 4 bases of the junction left unmatched. The CDR3 is CASSLLLAGGNTGELFF. The CDR3 bases are TGTGCCAGCAGCCTATTACTAGCGGGGGGGAACACCGGGGAGCTGTTTTTT.

The gene calls are TRBV20-1 and TRBJ2-3; 7 bases match TRBD2. The germline V gene encodes CDR1 DFQATT and CDR2 SNEGSKA (reference sequence). This CDR3 has 15 amino acids. With 1 base clipped from V and 3 bases from J, the junction kept 7 bases outside the gene matches. CDR3 residues: CSARGPGAGTDTQYF. The CDR3 DNA follows: TGCAGTGCTAGAGGGCCGGGAGCGGGGACAGATACGCAGTATTTT.

The chain couples TRBV15 to TRBJ2-2; 11 nucleotides line up with TRBD2. The CDR3 has 21 amino acids. CDR1 is LNHNV, CDR2 YYDKDF, per germline (reference sequence). Unmatched junction bases numbered 14, after V lost 1 base and J lost 1 base. The CDR3 reads CATSRADRGPTSGVNTGELFF. The CDR3 region has the DNA TGTGCCACCAGCAGAGCCGACAGGGGACCGACTAGCGGGGTGAACACCGGGGAGCTGTTTTTT.

V is TRBV12-3 or TRBV12-4 and J is TRBJ2-1; 7 bases are shared with TRBD2. V shed 5 bases and J 1 base; nucleotides not matched to a gene: 5. The CDR3 spans 15 residues. The CDR3 DNA sequence: TGTGCCAGCAGTCACGGACTAGGGTCCTACAATGAGCAGTTCTTC. Encoded protein: CASSHGLGSYNEQFF.

Here the CDR3 reads CASSLASTGELFF. The CDR3 DNA is TGTGCCAGCAGCTTAGCAAGCACCGGGGAGCTGTTTTTT. The V gene is TRBV27, the J gene TRBJ2-2; D is uncertain. This CDR3 contains 13 residues. CDR1 is MNHEY, CDR2 SMNVEV, per germline (reference sequence). Trimming pared 6 bases from V and 4 bases from J, leaving 9 bases between.

V gene TRBV27 combines with J gene TRBJ2-7, with D uncertain. V was cut by 6 bases and J by 5 bases, with 20 bases left in between. This CDR3 contains 15 residues. CDR1 MNHEY and CDR2 SMNVEV come from the germline V gene (reference sequence). The CDR3 DNA is TGTGCCAGCAGCCTCTCGGACCGAACACGGGACGAGCAGTACTTC. Protein sequence: CASSLSDRTRDEQYF.

The V gene is TRBV7-2, the J gene TRBJ2-1, with 9 bases aligning to TRBD2. Per the germline V gene, CDR1 is SGHTA and CDR2 is FQGNSA. Trimming at V came to 4 bases and at J to 3 bases, leaving 4 bases not matched to a gene. This CDR3 contains 15 residues. CDR3 amino acids: CASSSGTSNYNEQFF. The CDR3 DNA reads TGTGCCAGCAGCTCCGGGACTAGCAACTACAATGAGCAGTTCTTC.

The chain combines TRBV6-5 with TRBJ1-2; 9 nucleotides agree with TRBD1. There are 15 residues in the CDR3. Germline V lookup: CDR1 MNHEY, CDR2 SVGAGI. Unmatched junction bases numbered 6, after V lost 0 bases and J lost 7 bases. CDR3 coding DNA: TGTGCCAGCAGTTACTCCCGGGACAGGGCCGGTGGCTACACCTTC. As protein: CASSYSRDRAGGYTF.

The genes are TRBV6-5 and TRBJ2-7; D is perhaps TRBD1 (5 bases). Trimming removed 0 bases from V and 3 bases from J, with 9 bases in between. Germline CDR1 and CDR2: MNHEY and SVGAGI. The CDR3 loop spans 14 amino acids. CDR3 sequence: CASSYSDQGYEQYF. CDR3 in DNA: TGTGCCAGCAGTTACTCAGACCAGGGCTACGAGCAGTACTTC.

V usage is TRBV30 and J usage is TRBJ1-1; D not resolved. Trimming shortened V by 3 bases and J by 1 base, and 6 bases separated the two germline ends. The CDR3 loop spans 12 amino acids. Germline V gene data show CDR1 as GTSNPN and CDR2 as SVGIG (reference sequence). CDR3 protein: CAWRIRNTEAFF. The DNA for the CDR3 is TGTGCCTGGAGGATTAGGAACACTGAAGCTTTCTTT.

The CDR3 is CASSFVRATNEKLFF. The CDR3 coding sequence is TGTGCCAGCAGTTTCGTGCGCGCAACTAATGAAAAACTGTTTTTT. The rearrangement uses TRBV28 and TRBJ1-4; unclear D gene. The CDR3 sequence is 15 residues long. CDR1 and CDR2 from the germline V gene are MDHEN and SYDVKM. Trimming removed 3 bases from V and 0 bases from J, with 8 bases in between.

The chain employs TRBV6-6 and TRBJ2-4; 9 bases agree with TRBD2. J gave up 0 bases and V 7 bases, and 4 bases lay outside the gene matches. Germline V lookup: CDR1 MNHNY, CDR2 SVGAGI (reference sequence). The CDR3 covers 15 residues. The CDR3: CASTMTSGAKNIQYF. The CDR3 coding sequence is TGTGCCAGCACCATGACTAGCGGAGCCAAAAACATTCAGTACTTC.

This chain joins TRBV2 and TRBJ1-5; no definite D call. The CDR3 spans 15 residues. Trimming stripped 4 bases from V and 0 bases from J, with 10 bases between. Germline assignment: CDR1 SNHLY and CDR2 FYNNEI. For the CDR3, the DNA is TGTGCCAGCAGTGTGTGGGGATATAGCAATCAGCCCCAGCATTTT. The encoded protein is CASSVWGYSNQPQHF.

This sequence joins TRBV28 and TRBJ2-3, with 9 bases fitting TRBD2. Germline trimming cut 5 bases from V and 3 bases from J; bases unmatched to any gene: 12. CDR1 and CDR2 (germline): MDHEN, SYDVKM. The CDR3 totals 17 residues. CDR3 DNA sequence: TGTGCCAGCAGTCCGCTATGGCGGGAGGGCCCTACAGATACGCAGTATTTT. It specifies CASSPLWREGPTDTQYF.

The rearrangement uses TRBV9 and TRBJ1-2; TRBD1 aligns across 7 bases. After removal of 3 bases from V and 0 bases from J, the junction contained 14 bases not matched to a gene. The CDR3 has 18 amino acids. CDR1 is SGDLS, CDR2 YYNGEE, per germline. Here the CDR3 DNA reads TGTGCCAGCAGCGCGACGGACAGGACATTTCTAGCTAACTATGGCTACACCTTC. Translation: CASSATDRTFLANYGYTF.

The chain couples TRBV20-1 to TRBJ2-2; 7 bases line up with TRBD1. The V and J ends lost 4 bases and 7 bases, in that order; junction bases with no gene match: 9. Germline V gene data show CDR1 as DFQATT and CDR2 as SNEGSKA (reference sequence). The CDR3 is 14 residues long. The CDR3: CSAKDRERGGELFF. Here the CDR3 DNA reads TGCAGTGCTAAAGACAGGGAGAGGGGCGGGGAGCTGTTTTTT.

The chain couples TRBV10-3 to TRBJ1-3, with D possibly matching TRBD1 (6 bases). This CDR3 region has 15 residues. Germline loops: CDR1 ENHRY, CDR2 SYGVKD. V gave up 3 bases and J gave up 0 bases, with 9 bases separating them. The CDR3 spells CAISEDRRSGNTIYF. The CDR3 coding sequence is TGTGCCATCAGTGAAGACAGGCGCTCTGGAAACACCATATATTTT.

The chain recombines TRBV7-9 with TRBJ2-1; 7 bases line up with TRBD2. Germline V lookup: CDR1 SEHNR, CDR2 FQNEAQ (reference sequence). The junction had 12 bases not matched to a gene; V was cut back by 3 bases and J by 7 bases. The CDR3 contains 16 residues. The DNA of the CDR3 is TGTGCCAGCAGCTTCTTTGTGAGCGGGAAGGGGAATGAGCAGTTCTTC. Protein product: CASSFFVSGKGNEQFF.

The table lists this clonotype with a count of one. The chain is built from TRBV29-1 and TRBJ2-1; the D call may be TRBD1 or TRBD2 (5 bases each). The germline V gene encodes CDR1 SQVTM and CDR2 ANQGSEA. Trimming cost V 3 bases and J 4 bases, with 16 bases left between them. The CDR3 length is 15 residues. CDR3 sequence: CSVDRALGAYNEQFF. CDR3 in DNA: TGCAGCGTTGATAGGGCCCTCGGGGCTTACAATGAGCAGTTCTTC.

J is TRBJ2-1 and V is TRBV9, with 8 nucleotides matching TRBD2. Germline V gene sequence: CDR1 SGDLS, CDR2 YYNGEE. The CDR3 covers 15 residues. With V trimmed by 2 bases and J by 6 bases, 7 bases remained unmatched. The DNA of the CDR3 is TGTGCCAGCAGCGTTAGCGGGACCTACGGCAATGAGCAGTTCTTC. Protein sequence: CASSVSGTYGNEQFF.

The chain combines TRBV20-1 with TRBJ2-1; D unclear. V shed 1 base and J shed 7 bases, with 14 bases lying between them. This CDR3 contains 14 residues. Per the germline V gene, CDR1 is DFQATT and CDR2 is SNEGSKA (reference sequence). Written as DNA, the CDR3 is TGCAGTGCTAGAGCGCTGGTAGGAACGAATGAGCAGTTCTTC. Translated: CSARALVGTNEQFF.